What follows is one TCR beta chain and its context. Its antigen is still unknown. Since no conserved phenylalanine or tryptophan closes the CDR3, a read error is the likely cause. TCR beta CDR3 regions were amplified from RNA transcripts. The TCR CDR3 was amplified in a first-round RT-PCR using the HTBI primer set. TCRdb processed the multiplex PCR reads anew with MiXCR; each CDR3 protein has one entry. The sample has hundreds of thousands of distinct CDR3 sequences, 14% seen once; the top ten hold 5.8%. This sample was included in a study of T cells in Graves' hyperthyroidism and ophthalmopathy. Study-level information: Peripheral blood draws took place at initial diagnosis, ahead of any treatment.

CDR3 length: 14 amino acids. Germline CDR1 is GTSNPN and CDR2 is SVGIG (reference sequence). With 2 bases removed from V and 0 bases from J, the gap between germline ends came to 9 bases. Orbital computed tomography and thyroid ultrasound, together with serum TRAb and thyroxine and clinical symptoms, were used for diagnoses. Study-level points and caveats: Within blood appeared most thyroid clonotypes that had expanded above 0.001.

Input material: blood. The sequence was obtained from a woman aged 25 to 39 with Graves' hyperthyroidism that later progressed to Graves' ophthalmopathy. The chain links TRBV30 to TRBJ2-3, with D unresolved. The DNA for the CDR3 is TGTGCCTGGAGTAAGGTCAGAAGCACAGATACGCAGTATTAT. Its protein product is CAWSKVRSTDTQYY.